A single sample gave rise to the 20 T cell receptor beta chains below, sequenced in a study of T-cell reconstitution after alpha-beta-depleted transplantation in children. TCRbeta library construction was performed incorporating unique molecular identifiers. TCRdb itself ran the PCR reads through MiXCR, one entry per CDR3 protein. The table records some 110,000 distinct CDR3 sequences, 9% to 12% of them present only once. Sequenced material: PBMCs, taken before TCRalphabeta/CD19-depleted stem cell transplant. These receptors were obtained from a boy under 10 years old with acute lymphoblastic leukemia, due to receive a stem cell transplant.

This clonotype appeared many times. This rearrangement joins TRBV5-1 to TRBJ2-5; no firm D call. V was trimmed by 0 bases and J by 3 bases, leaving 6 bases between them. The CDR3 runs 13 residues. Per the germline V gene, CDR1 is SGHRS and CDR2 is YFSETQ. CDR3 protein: CASSLGAKETQYF. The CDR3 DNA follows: TGCGCCAGCAGCTTGGGGGCGAAAGAGACCCAGTACTTC.

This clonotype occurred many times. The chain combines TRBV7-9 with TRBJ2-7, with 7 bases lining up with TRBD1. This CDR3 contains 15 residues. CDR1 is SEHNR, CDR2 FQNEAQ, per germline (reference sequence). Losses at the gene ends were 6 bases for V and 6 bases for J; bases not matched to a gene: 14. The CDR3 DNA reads TGTGCCAGCAGTTCGGGGAGACAGGGCGGTCGCGAGCAGTACTTC. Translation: CASSSGRQGGREQYF.

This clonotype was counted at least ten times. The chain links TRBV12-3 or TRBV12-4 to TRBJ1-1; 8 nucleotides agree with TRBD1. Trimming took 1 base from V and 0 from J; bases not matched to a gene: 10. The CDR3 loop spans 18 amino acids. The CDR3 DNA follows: TGTGCCAGCAGTTTAGTAAGACAGGGGAACAGGATGAACACTGAAGCTTTCTTT. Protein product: CASSLVRQGNRMNTEAFF.

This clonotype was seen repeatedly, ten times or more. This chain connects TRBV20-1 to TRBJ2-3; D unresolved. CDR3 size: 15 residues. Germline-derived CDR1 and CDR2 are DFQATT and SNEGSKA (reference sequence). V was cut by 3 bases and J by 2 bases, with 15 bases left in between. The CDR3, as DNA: TGCAGTGCTAGCGTAGACTCAGGATACACAGATACGCAGTATTTT. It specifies CSASVDSGYTDTQYF.

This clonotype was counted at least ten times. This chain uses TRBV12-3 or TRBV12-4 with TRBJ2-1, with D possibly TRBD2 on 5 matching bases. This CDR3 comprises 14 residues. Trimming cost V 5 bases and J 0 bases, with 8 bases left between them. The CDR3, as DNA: TGTGCCAGCAGTATGGGAGTCTCCTACAATGAGCAGTTCTTC. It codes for CASSMGVSYNEQFF.

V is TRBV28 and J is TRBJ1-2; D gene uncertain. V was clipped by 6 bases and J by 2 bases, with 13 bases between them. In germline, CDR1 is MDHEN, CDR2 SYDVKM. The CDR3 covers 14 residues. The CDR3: CASRWIEANYGYTF. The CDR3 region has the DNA TGTGCCAGCAGATGGATTGAAGCAAACTATGGCTACACCTTC.

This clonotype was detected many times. The CDR3 region is CASSPLASGYEQYF. The CDR3 DNA sequence: TGTGCCAGCAGCCCACTCGCTTCGGGCTACGAGCAGTACTTC. This chain links TRBV3-1 with TRBJ2-7; no clear D gene. In germline, CDR1 is LGHDT, CDR2 YNNKEL (reference sequence). The CDR3 length is 14 residues. Trimming removed 4 bases at V and 3 bases at J, with 13 bases between.

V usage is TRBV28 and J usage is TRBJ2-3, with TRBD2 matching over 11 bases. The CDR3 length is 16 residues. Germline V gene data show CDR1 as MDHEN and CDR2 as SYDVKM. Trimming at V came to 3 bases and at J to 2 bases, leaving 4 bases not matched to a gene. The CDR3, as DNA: TGTGCCAGCAGTTTCCTAGCGGGAGGACTCACAGATACGCAGTATTTT. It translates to CASSFLAGGLTDTQYF. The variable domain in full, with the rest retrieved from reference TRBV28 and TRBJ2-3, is DVKVTQSSRYLVKRTGEKVFLECVQDMDHENMFWYRQDPGLGLRLIYFSYDVKMKEKGDIPEGYSVSREKKERFSLILESASTNQTSMYLCASSFLAGGLTDTQYFGPGTRLTVL.

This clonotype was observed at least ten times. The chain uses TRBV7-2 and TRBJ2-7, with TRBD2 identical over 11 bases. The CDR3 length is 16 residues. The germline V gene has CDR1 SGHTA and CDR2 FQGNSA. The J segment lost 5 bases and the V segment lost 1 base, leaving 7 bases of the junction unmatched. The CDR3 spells CASSLVGGTSGNEQYF. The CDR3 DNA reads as TGTGCCAGCAGCTTAGTAGGGGGGACTAGCGGCAACGAGCAGTACTTC.

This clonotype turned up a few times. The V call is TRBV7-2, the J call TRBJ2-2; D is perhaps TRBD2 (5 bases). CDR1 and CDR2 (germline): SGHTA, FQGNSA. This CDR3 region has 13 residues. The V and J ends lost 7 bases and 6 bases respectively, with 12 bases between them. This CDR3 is CASTLRRAGELFF. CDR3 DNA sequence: TGTGCCAGCACCCTCAGGCGGGCCGGGGAGCTGTTTTTT.

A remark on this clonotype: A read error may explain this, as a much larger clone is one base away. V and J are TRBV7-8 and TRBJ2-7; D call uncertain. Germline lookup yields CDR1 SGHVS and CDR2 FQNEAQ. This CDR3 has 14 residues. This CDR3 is CASGLRGPTYEQYF. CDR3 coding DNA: TGTGCCAGCGGCTTACGTGGACCTACGTACGAGCAGTACTTC. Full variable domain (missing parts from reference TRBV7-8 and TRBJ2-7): GAGVSQSPRYKVAKRGQDVALRCDPISGHVSLFWYQQALGQGPEFLTYFQNEAQLDKSGLPSDRFFAERPEGSVSTLKIQRTQQEDSAVYLCASGLRGPTYEQYFGPGTRLTVT.

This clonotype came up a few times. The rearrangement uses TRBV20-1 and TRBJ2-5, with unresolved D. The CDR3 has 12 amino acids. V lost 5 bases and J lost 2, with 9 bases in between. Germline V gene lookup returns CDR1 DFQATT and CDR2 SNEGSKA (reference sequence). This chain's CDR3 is CSAAPWQETQYF. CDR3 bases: TGCAGTGCTGCCCCATGGCAAGAGACCCAGTACTTC.

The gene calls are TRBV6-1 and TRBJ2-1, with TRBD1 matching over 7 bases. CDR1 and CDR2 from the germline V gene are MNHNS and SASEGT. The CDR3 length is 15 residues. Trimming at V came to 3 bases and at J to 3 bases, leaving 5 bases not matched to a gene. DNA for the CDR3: TGTGCCAGCAGTGATGACAGGGTCTTCTACAATGAGCAGTTCTTC. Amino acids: CASSDDRVFYNEQFF.

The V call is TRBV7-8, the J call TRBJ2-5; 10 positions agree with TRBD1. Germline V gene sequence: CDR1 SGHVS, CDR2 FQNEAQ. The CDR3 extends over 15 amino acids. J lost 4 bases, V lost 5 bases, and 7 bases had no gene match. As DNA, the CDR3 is TGTGCCAGCAGCCCCCGAGACAGGGGGCTAGAGACCCAGTACTTC. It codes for CASSPRDRGLETQYF.

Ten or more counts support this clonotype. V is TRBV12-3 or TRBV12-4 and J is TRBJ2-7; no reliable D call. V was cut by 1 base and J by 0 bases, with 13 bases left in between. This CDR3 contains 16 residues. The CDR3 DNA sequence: TGTGCCAGCAGTTTAGGGGATGGTGGAAGCTCCTACGAGCAGTACTTC. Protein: CASSLGDGGSSYEQYF.

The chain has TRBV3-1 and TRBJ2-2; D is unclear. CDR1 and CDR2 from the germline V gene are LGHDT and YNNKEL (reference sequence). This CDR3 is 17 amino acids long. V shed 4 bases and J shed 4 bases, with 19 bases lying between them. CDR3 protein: CASSLDRHRPGTGELFF. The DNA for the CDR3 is TGTGCCAGCAGCCTCGATAGACACCGTCCCGGCACCGGGGAGCTGTTTTTT.

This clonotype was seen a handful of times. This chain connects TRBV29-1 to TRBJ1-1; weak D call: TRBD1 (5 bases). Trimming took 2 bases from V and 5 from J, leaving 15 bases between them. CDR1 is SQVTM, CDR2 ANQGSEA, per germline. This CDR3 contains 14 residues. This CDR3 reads CSVEWPQGATEAFF. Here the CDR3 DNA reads TGCAGCGTTGAATGGCCGCAGGGCGCGACTGAAGCTTTCTTT.

The CDR3 bases are TGTGCCAGCGGCGGACAAGGAGCCTACGAGCAGTACTTC. Its translation is CASGGQGAYEQYF. This sequence joins TRBV2 and TRBJ2-7; D might be TRBD1 (5 bases). The CDR3 extends over 13 amino acids. V shed 8 bases and J shed 2 bases, with 13 bases lying between them. Germline CDR1 SNHLY, CDR2 FYNNEI.

The CDR3 protein is CASSQVTGEREQYF. In DNA, the CDR3 is TGCGCCAGCAGCCAAGTGACAGGTGAACGCGAGCAGTACTTC. The chain links TRBV4-1 to TRBJ2-7, with D possibly being TRBD1 (6 bases). The CDR3 has 14 residues. V was cut by 1 base and J by 6 bases, with 13 bases left in between. Germline values: CDR1 MGHRA, CDR2 YSYEKL.

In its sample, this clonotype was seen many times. CDR3 DNA sequence: TGCGCCAGCAGCTTGGACGGGGCCGAGGGTGAGCAGTTCTTC. Translation: CASSLDGAEGEQFF. The chain employs TRBV5-1 and TRBJ2-1; the D gene could be TRBD1 or TRBD2 (5 bases each). V gave up 0 bases and J gave up 9 bases, with 13 bases separating them. Germline V gene lookup returns CDR1 SGHRS and CDR2 YFSETQ. The CDR3 spans 14 residues.